This entry lists 32 T cell receptor beta chains sequenced from one sample in a study of technical replicates of blood from several donors (dated by TCRdb to about 2017). Library generation was performed with the immunoSEQ multiplex PCR assay. Not all clones reach the TCRdb copy of this immuneACCESS table, which keeps in-frame sequences only. Checked studies attribute under half of the gap to unresolved V genes and leave the rest unexplained. The sample table contains 66,000 or so clones; only one count was recorded for around 97% of them. The biggest ten clones account for approximately 0.18% of the sample. The sample consisted of T cells isolated from PBMCs. Receptor source: a human donor in good health.

For this clone: This likely comes from a read error, as the CDR3 has no conserved phenylalanine or tryptophan at its end. The DNA is left out, because the CDR3 cannot be placed on it with certainty; the CDR3 is given as TCRdb lists it. The CDR3 is CASSLSWDSSRDL. The chain combines TRBV7-2 with TRBJ2-7; the table names TRBD2, a call not compared with the DNA. Germline CDR1 SGHTA, CDR2 FQGNSA. The CDR3 totals 13 residues, both ends included.

The chain recombines TRBV5-1 with TRBJ2-7; D might be TRBD2 (5 bases). The CDR3 totals 15 residues. V shed 0 bases and J shed 0 bases, with 10 bases lying between them. Germline V gene lookup returns CDR1 SGHRS and CDR2 YFSETQ. The CDR3 sequence is CASSLAAEVSYEQYF. The CDR3 coding sequence is TGCGCCAGCAGCTTGGCCGCGGAGGTCTCCTACGAGCAGTACTTC.

The chain links TRBV10-3 to TRBJ1-5; no firm D call. With 3 bases removed from V and 6 bases from J, the gap between germline ends came to 21 bases. This CDR3 spans 17 amino acids. Germline CDR1 reads ENHRY; CDR2 reads SYGVKD. CDR3 bases: TGTGCCATCAGTGATTCCCCAACTGAGGGTTGGGGTCAGCCCCAGCATTTT. Its translation: CAISDSPTEGWGQPQHF.

V and J are TRBV13 and TRBJ2-7; D possibly corresponds to TRBD1 (6 bases). With 5 bases removed from V and 9 bases from J, the gap between germline ends came to 23 bases. From germline, CDR1 is PRHDT and CDR2 FYEKMQ (reference sequence). CDR3 length: 15 amino acids. CDR3 region: CASSITGLRDNRQYF. The CDR3 DNA sequence: TGTGCCAGCAGCATAACAGGGCTTAGGGATAACCGGCAGTACTTC.

The chain employs TRBV7-9 and TRBJ1-6; TRBD1 matches 7 bases. Germline-derived CDR1 and CDR2 are SEHNR and FQNEAQ (reference sequence). CDR3 size: 15 residues. Losses at the gene ends were 5 bases for V and 2 bases for J; bases not matched to a gene: 3. Written as DNA, the CDR3 is TGTGCCAGCAGCAGACAGGGACCCTATAATTCACCCCTCCACTTT. Residues: CASSRQGPYNSPLHF.

In this sample, this clone turned up once. This rearrangement joins TRBV30 to TRBJ2-2; unclear D gene. The CDR3 extends over 15 amino acids. V lost 0 bases to trimming and J lost 3 bases, with 11 bases between them. In germline, CDR1 is GTSNPN, CDR2 SVGIG (reference sequence). CDR3 sequence reads: CAWSVRARHTGELFF. CDR3 DNA sequence: TGTGCCTGGAGTGTAAGAGCTAGGCACACCGGGGAGCTGTTTTTT.

This clone came up a few times. The V gene is TRBV5-1, the J gene TRBJ2-3; tentative D call: TRBD1 (6 bases). The CDR3 covers 16 residues. CDR1 and CDR2 from the germline V gene are SGHRS and YFSETQ. V lost 0 bases and J lost 0, with 11 bases in between. CDR3 residues: CASSLAGRGSTDTQYF. The CDR3 DNA reads TGCGCCAGCAGCTTGGCCGGCAGGGGCAGCACAGATACGCAGTATTTT.

This rearrangement joins TRBV28 to TRBJ1-2; 11 positions match TRBD1. Germline loops: CDR1 MDHEN, CDR2 SYDVKM. CDR3 length equals 14 residues. V was pared by 4 bases and J by 8 bases, with 6 bases of the junction left unmatched. CDR3 bases: TGTGCCAGCAGTTCCGGACAGGGGGCTATGGGCTACACCTTC. It encodes CASSSGQGAMGYTF.

The chain uses TRBV12-5 and TRBJ2-1, with a possible D match to TRBD1 (5 bases). V lost 0 bases to trimming and J lost 5 bases, with 23 bases between them. This CDR3 region has 19 residues. Germline V lookup: CDR1 LGHNT, CDR2 FRNRAP. DNA of the CDR3: TGTGCTAGTGGTTTGGTTGGCCTGGCAGGGTTCGGTTTGGACAATGAGCAGTTCTTC. This translates into CASGLVGLAGFGLDNEQFF.

The rearrangement joins TRBV13 to TRBJ2-7, with TRBD1 matching 7 bases. The CDR3 contains 15 residues. Per the germline V gene, CDR1 is PRHDT and CDR2 is FYEKMQ (reference sequence). The V segment lost 3 bases and the J segment 2 bases; nucleotides outside the gene matches: 7. This CDR3 reads CASSLKGGEAYEQYF. The CDR3 DNA reads as TGTGCCAGCAGCTTGAAAGGGGGCGAGGCCTACGAGCAGTACTTC.

The genes are TRBV2 and TRBJ2-7, with a weak D call TRBD1 (5 bases). CDR1 and CDR2 from the germline V gene are SNHLY and FYNNEI. V shed 10 bases and J shed 0 bases, with 25 bases lying between them. The CDR3 runs 17 residues. CDR3 sequence reads: CATKPTETAMSSYEQYF. CDR3 bases: TGTGCCACCAAACCAACTGAGACAGCGATGTCCTCCTACGAGCAGTACTTC. Complete variable domain (other parts from reference TRBV2 and TRBJ2-7): EPEVTQTPSHQVTQMGQEVILRCVPISNHLYFYWYRQILGQKVEFLVSFYNNEISEKSEIFDDQFSVERPDGSNFTLKIRSTKLEDSAMYFCATKPTETAMSSYEQYFGPGTRLTVT.

The rearrangement uses TRBV5-1 and TRBJ1-1, with D possibly matching TRBD1 (6 bases). The germline V gene encodes CDR1 SGHRS and CDR2 YFSETQ. Trimming removed 4 bases from V and 1 base from J, with 14 bases in between. The CDR3 has 15 amino acids. The CDR3 coding sequence is TGCGCCAGCAGCGAAGTACAAGGGGGGAACACTGAAGCTTTCTTT. It translates to CASSEVQGGNTEAFF.

The gene calls are TRBV10-2 and TRBJ2-1; 10 bases are a match to TRBD2. Germline V CDR1 and CDR2: WSHSY, SAAADI. V was clipped by 0 bases and J by 0 bases; unmatched bases: 11. This CDR3 is 20 amino acids long. CDR3 in amino acids: CASSESIPSGGPSSYNEQFF. The CDR3 nucleotides are TGCGCCAGCAGTGAGTCGATTCCTAGCGGGGGCCCAAGCTCCTACAATGAGCAGTTCTTC.

The chain employs TRBV5-1 and TRBJ2-2, with D hard to call. Germline values: CDR1 SGHRS, CDR2 YFSETQ. The CDR3 totals 14 residues. V dropped 4 bases and J dropped 3 bases, with 10 bases sitting between them. CDR3 bases: TGCGCCAGCAGCATCCCTGAGCACACCGGGGAGCTGTTTTTT. Encoded protein: CASSIPEHTGELFF.

This clone was observed once. The chain joins TRBV10-1 to TRBJ2-3, with unresolved D. The ends were cut back, 0 bases at V and 5 bases at J, with 9 bases in the middle. The germline V gene encodes CDR1 WNHNN and CDR2 SYGVQD (reference sequence). CDR3 length: 14 amino acids. The CDR3 spells CASSESTPGDTQYF. In DNA form, the CDR3 reads TGCGCCAGCAGTGAGTCGACTCCGGGAGATACGCAGTATTTT.

The chain has TRBV5-1 and TRBJ2-2; 8 positions match TRBD1. Germline assignment: CDR1 SGHRS and CDR2 YFSETQ. The V gene end was trimmed by 1 base and the J gene end by 4 bases; junction bases not matched to a gene: 15. The CDR3 length is 19 residues. In DNA, the CDR3 is TGCGCCAGCAGCTTGAGGGCTACGCCGGACAGGGTTGTCACCGGGGAGCTGTTTTTT. This gives the protein CASSLRATPDRVVTGELFF.

V gene TRBV5-4 combines with J gene TRBJ2-1, with D perhaps matching TRBD2 (6 bases). In germline, CDR1 is SGHNT, CDR2 YYREEE (reference sequence). The length of the CDR3 is 14 residues. V lost 1 base to trimming and J lost 9 bases, with 14 bases between them. In DNA form, the CDR3 reads TGTGCCAGCAGCTTGTATGTTCTCGGGGGTGAGCAGTTCTTC. It yields the protein CASSLYVLGGEQFF. Full variable domain (missing parts from reference TRBV5-4 and TRBJ2-1): ETGVTQSPTHLIKTRGQQVTLRCSSQSGHNTVSWYQQALGQGPQFIFQYYREEENGRGNFPPRFSGLQFPNYSSELNVNALELDDSALYLCASSLYVLGGEQFFGPGTRLTVL.

The chain has TRBV7-3 and TRBJ2-5, with a possible D match to TRBD1 (6 bases). Germline V gene lookup returns CDR1 SGHTA and CDR2 FQGTGA. This CDR3 is built from 16 residues. Trimming shortened V by 2 bases and J by 0 bases, and 13 bases separated the two germline ends. CDR3 loop: CASSLGAGAHQETQYF. The CDR3, as DNA: TGTGCCAGCAGCTTAGGGGCAGGGGCACACCAAGAGACCCAGTACTTC. The full variable domain, rest sourced from reference TRBV7-3 and TRBJ2-5, is GAGVSQTPSNKVTEKGKYVELRCDPISGHTALYWYRQSLGQGPEFLIYFQGTGAADDSGLPNDRFFAVRPEGSVSTLKIQRTERGDSAVYLCASSLGAGAHQETQYFGPGTRLLVL.

This clone was seen a single time. This chain links TRBV30 with TRBJ1-5, with D possibly being TRBD1 (6 bases). The length of the CDR3 is 13 residues. Germline V lookup: CDR1 GTSNPN, CDR2 SVGIG (reference sequence). Trimming pared 4 bases from V and 4 bases from J, leaving 11 bases between. CDR3 residues: CAWTRTVNQPQHF. The CDR3 coding sequence is TGTGCCTGGACTAGGACAGTGAATCAGCCCCAGCATTTT. Full variable domain (outside the CDR3, taken from reference TRBV30 and TRBJ1-5): SQTIHQWPATLVQPVGSPLSLECTVEGTSNPNLYWYRQAAGRGLQLLFYSVGIGQISSEVPQNLSASRPQDRQFILSSKKLLLSDSGFYLCAWTRTVNQPQHFGDGTRLSIL.

As DNA, the CDR3 is TGTGCCAGCACCCTACTAGCGGGAAGCTCCTACGAGCAGTACTTC. It translates to CASTLLAGSSYEQYF. The chain uses TRBV6-5 and TRBJ2-7; TRBD2 aligns across 10 bases. Per germline, CDR1 MNHEY and CDR2 SVGAGI. The V segment lost 7 bases and the J segment 0 bases; nucleotides outside the gene matches: 6. The CDR3 sequence is 15 residues long.

The rearrangement joins TRBV19 to TRBJ1-5, with TRBD1 matching over 7 bases. Germline lookup yields CDR1 LNHDA and CDR2 SQIVND (reference sequence). The CDR3 consists of 14 residues. V lost 7 bases, J lost 3 bases, and 6 bases stayed unmatched. CDR3 region: CASMETGLNQPQHF. CDR3 in DNA: TGTGCCAGTATGGAGACAGGGCTCAATCAGCCCCAGCATTTT.

The rearrangement joins TRBV29-1 to TRBJ2-7, with TRBD1 matching 7 bases. V was clipped by 8 bases and J by 5 bases; unmatched bases: 12. Germline V lookup: CDR1 SQVTM, CDR2 ANQGSEA. CDR3 length: 13 residues. In nucleotides, the CDR3 is TGCAGCACCAACACAGGGGAAAACAACGAGCAGTACTTC. Translation gives CSTNTGENNEQYF.

This clone is a singleton in its sample. The chain joins TRBV4-2 to TRBJ2-3; 11 positions match TRBD2. The CDR3 is 16 residues long. Germline CDR1 is LGHNA and CDR2 is YNFKEQ. With 3 bases clipped from V and 1 base from J, the junction kept 3 bases outside the gene matches. DNA of the CDR3: TGTGCCAGCAGCCAGGTAGCGGGGGGGGGCACAGATACGCAGTATTTT. Its protein product is CASSQVAGGGTDTQYF.

The V call is TRBV29-1, the J call TRBJ2-7; 8 bases are a match to TRBD2. There are 13 residues in the CDR3. V lost 8 bases, J lost 4 bases, and 10 bases stayed unmatched. Germline V CDR1 and CDR2: SQVTM, ANQGSEA. The CDR3 is CSIREGGSYEQYF. The CDR3 DNA reads TGCAGCATCCGGGAGGGAGGATCTTACGAGCAGTACTTC.

The J gene is TRBJ1-1, the V gene TRBV19; D unresolved. Trimming cost V 4 bases and J 5 bases, with 11 bases left between them. CDR3 length equals 13 residues. The germline V gene has CDR1 LNHDA and CDR2 SQIVND (reference sequence). The DNA for the CDR3 is TGTGCCAGTAGTAATGTCGGGGTGACTGAAGCTTTCTTT. It is translated as CASSNVGVTEAFF.

This clone appeared a single time. The junction and the germline gene differ at one end; a read error may be behind it. The chain recombines TRBV7-6 with TRBJ2-3, with TRBD1 identical over 8 bases. Germline lookup yields CDR1 SGHVS and CDR2 FNYEAQ. This CDR3 spans 14 amino acids. In DNA, the CDR3 is TGTGCCACCAGCAGGGGGCTTGGCACAGATACGCAGTATTTT. Translated: CATSRGLGTDTQYF.

The chain has TRBV11-2 and TRBJ2-7; D may be TRBD1 (6 bases). Trimming stripped 2 bases from V and 2 bases from J, with 13 bases between. CDR1 and CDR2 (germline): SGHAT, FQNNGV. The CDR3 contains 15 residues. In DNA, the CDR3 is TGTGCCAGCAGCTTATATGACAGGAGCACCTACGAGCAGTACTTC. It codes for CASSLYDRSTYEQYF.

The chain combines TRBV29-1 with TRBJ2-1; 7 nucleotides agree with TRBD1. Germline trimming cut 7 bases from V and 9 bases from J; bases unmatched to any gene: 15. Germline CDR1 is SQVTM and CDR2 is ANQGSEA. This CDR3 spans 14 amino acids. Here the CDR3 DNA reads TGCAGCGCCTATGAGACAGGGCAGTGGAGTGAGCAGTTCTTC. Amino acid sequence: CSAYETGQWSEQFF.

The chain couples TRBV28 to TRBJ1-1, with TRBD1 as a possible D gene (6 bases). V gave up 4 bases and J gave up 3 bases, with 15 bases separating them. This CDR3 has 15 residues. Germline V CDR1 and CDR2: MDHEN, SYDVKM. CDR3 sequence (DNA): TGTGCCAGCAGTTCCTTGGGGGCGCTTGACACTGAAGCTTTCTTT. The encoded protein is CASSSLGALDTEAFF.

V is TRBV5-3 and J is TRBJ2-2; 8 bases are a match to TRBD1. TRBV5-3 is classed as an ORF, of uncertain function. J gave up 8 bases and V 7 bases, and 25 bases lay outside the gene matches. The length of the CDR3 is 19 residues. CDR3 region: CARYSGPNWPTGDSGELFF. Here the CDR3 DNA reads TGTGCCAGATATTCGGGGCCGAACTGGCCGACAGGGGATAGTGGGGAGCTGTTTTTT.

The V call is TRBV5-6, the J call TRBJ1-5; no definite D call. Germline CDR1 reads SGHDT; CDR2 reads YYEEEE. Trimming pared 4 bases from V and 7 bases from J, leaving 12 bases between. The CDR3 covers 13 residues. CDR3 region: CASSRRLGQPQHF. The DNA for the CDR3 is TGTGCCAGCAGCCGGAGGCTGGGGCAGCCCCAGCATTTT.

V and J are TRBV27 and TRBJ2-7; tentative D call: TRBD2 (6 bases). The germline V and J ends were trimmed by 6 bases and 5 bases, with 17 bases remaining between them. There are 14 residues in the CDR3. The germline V gene has CDR1 MNHEY and CDR2 SMNVEV (reference sequence). DNA for the CDR3: TGTGCCAGCAGCCGTGGGAGGATGGGCCACGAGCAGTACTTC. This gives the protein CASSRGRMGHEQYF.